This is a list of T cell receptor beta chains from one sample in a study of shared clonotypes between healthy human individuals. Some clones are missing from TCRdb's copy, which holds only in-frame ones; the method was immunoSEQ multiplex PCR. The sample contains 2 million to 2.5 million clones, 85% to 95% of which appear only once. The sequenced material came from naive CD4+ T cells from PBMCs. Receptors were obtained from a man between 18 and 35 years old in good health. Some clones in this sample may be carry-over from other donors' samples. Each CDR3 is given with its conserved first and last residue. The D gene is left open where the match is weak. Clone size, where shown, is once, few, many, or a class for clones that have expanded.

clone size: .; D gene: .; J gene: TRBJ2-7; V gene: TRBV4-1; CDR3 protein: CASSLGHLYEQYF; CDR3 DNA: TGCGCCAGCAGCCTGGGACACCTCTACGAGCAGTACTTC
clone size: .; D gene: TRBD1; J gene: TRBJ2-3; V gene: TRBV5-1; CDR3 protein: CASKGTGGTDTQYF; CDR3 DNA: TGCGCCAGCAAGGGGACAGGAGGCACAGATACGCAGTATTTT
clone size: .; D gene: TRBD2; J gene: TRBJ2-5; V gene: TRBV10-3; CDR3 protein: CAITSGVQETQYF; CDR3 DNA: TGTGCCATCACTAGCGGGGTTCAAGAGACCCAGTACTTC
clone size: once; D gene: .; J gene: TRBJ2-3; V gene: TRBV5-1; CDR3 protein: CASSPGATRLSTDTQYF; CDR3 DNA: TGCGCCAGCAGCCCGGGGGCCACACGACTAAGCACAGATACGCAGTATTTT
clone size: .; D gene: .; J gene: TRBJ2-5; V gene: TRBV25-1; CDR3 protein: CASSPWEVRRQETQYF; CDR3 DNA: TGTGCCAGCAGTCCCTGGGAGGTTCGCCGTCAAGAGACCCAGTACTTC
clone size: .; D gene: .; J gene: TRBJ2-5; V gene: TRBV28; CDR3 protein: CASSNERGETQYF; CDR3 DNA: TGTGCCAGCAGTAATGAGAGGGGAGAGACCCAGTACTTC
clone size: .; D gene: .; J gene: TRBJ1-4; V gene: TRBV7-2; CDR3 protein: CASSLAGRSASNEKLFF; CDR3 DNA: TGTGCCAGCAGCTTAGCGGGACGGTCTGCATCTAATGAAAAACTGTTTTTT
clone size: .; D gene: .; J gene: TRBJ1-5; V gene: TRBV7-2; CDR3 protein: CASSLATNQPQHF; CDR3 DNA: TGTGCCAGCAGCTTAGCGACGAATCAGCCCCAGCATTTT
clone size: .; D gene: .; J gene: TRBJ2-2; V gene: TRBV29-1; CDR3 protein: CSVIGAGELFF; CDR3 DNA: TGCAGCGTTATCGGGGCCGGGGAGCTGTTTTTT
clone size: .; D gene: TRBD1; J gene: TRBJ1-2; V gene: TRBV25-1; CDR3 protein: CASGGDSYGYTF; CDR3 DNA: TGTGCCAGCGGGGGGGACAGCTATGGCTACACCTTC
clone size: .; D gene: .; J gene: TRBJ2-3; V gene: TRBV9; CDR3 protein: CASSVEAGLSDTQYF; CDR3 DNA: TGTGCCAGCAGCGTAGAAGCGGGCCTCTCAGATACGCAGTATTTT
clone size: .; D gene: TRBD2; J gene: TRBJ2-1; V gene: TRBV11-2; CDR3 protein: CASSYNSGGEQFF; CDR3 DNA: TGTGCCAGCAGTTATAATAGCGGGGGTGAGCAGTTCTTC
clone size: .; D gene: .; J gene: TRBJ2-3; V gene: TRBV5-1; CDR3 protein: CASKAMGQPTDTQYF; CDR3 DNA: TGCGCCAGCAAGGCGATGGGACAACCCACAGATACGCAGTATTTT
clone size: .; D gene: TRBD1; J gene: TRBJ2-2; V gene: TRBV2; CDR3 protein: CASSGQGAGTGELFF; CDR3 DNA: TGTGCCAGCAGTGGACAGGGGGCTGGGACCGGGGAGCTGTTTTTT
clone size: .; D gene: TRBD1; J gene: TRBJ1-2; V gene: TRBV5-4; CDR3 protein: CASSRSGTGPLNYGYTF; CDR3 DNA: TGTGCCAGCAGCAGATCCGGGACAGGGCCCTTAAACTATGGCTACACCTTC
clone size: once; D gene: TRBD2; J gene: TRBJ2-7; V gene: TRBV6-6; CDR3 protein: CASRGGAGLSYEQYF; CDR3 DNA: TGTGCCAGCAGGGGAGGCGCGGGACTATCCTACGAGCAGTACTTC
clone size: once; D gene: .; J gene: TRBJ1-1; V gene: TRBV2; CDR3 protein: CASGGQKNTEAFF; CDR3 DNA: TGTGCCAGTGGGGGACAAAAGAACACTGAAGCTTTCTTT
clone size: .; D gene: TRBD2; J gene: TRBJ2-4; V gene: TRBV29-1; CDR3 protein: CSVRRLATAKNIQYF; CDR3 DNA: TGCAGCGTACGACGACTAGCTACAGCCAAAAACATTCAGTACTTC
clone size: once; D gene: .; J gene: TRBJ1-1; V gene: TRBV18; CDR3 protein: CASRVLGSEAFF; CDR3 DNA: TGTGCCAGCAGGGTTTTGGGTTCTGAAGCTTTCTTT
clone size: .; D gene: TRBD1; J gene: TRBJ2-5; V gene: TRBV15; CDR3 protein: CATRNRQGQETQYF; CDR3 DNA: TGTGCCACCAGGAATCGACAGGGGCAGGAGACCCAGTACTTC
clone size: .; D gene: .; J gene: TRBJ2-3; V gene: TRBV5-6; CDR3 protein: CASSTVTVRSTDTQYF; CDR3 DNA: TGTGCCAGCAGCACCGTTACTGTTAGGAGCACAGATACGCAGTATTTT
clone size: once; D gene: .; J gene: TRBJ2-5; V gene: TRBV5-1; CDR3 protein: CASSLGVQGRDETQYF; CDR3 DNA: TGCGCCAGCAGCTTGGGGGTTCAGGGTCGGGATGAGACCCAGTACTTC
clone size: .; D gene: TRBD2; J gene: TRBJ2-5; V gene: TRBV6-6; CDR3 protein: CASSYRTGGQETQYF; CDR3 DNA: TGTGCCAGCAGTTATAGGACGGGAGGGCAAGAGACCCAGTACTTC
clone size: once; D gene: TRBD2; J gene: TRBJ2-2; V gene: TRBV10-3; CDR3 protein: CAISGLTSNGGELFF; CDR3 DNA: TGTGCCATCAGTGGCCTGACTAGCAACGGCGGGGAGCTGTTTTTT
clone size: .; D gene: TRBD1; J gene: TRBJ2-7; V gene: TRBV29-1; CDR3 protein: CSVAKGTGGAEQYF; CDR3 DNA: TGCAGCGTTGCGAAAGGGACAGGGGGCGCCGAGCAGTACTTC
clone size: .; D gene: .; J gene: TRBJ2-3; V gene: TRBV2; CDR3 protein: CASSFGNTQYF; CDR3 DNA: TGTGCCAGCAGTTTTGGGAATACGCAGTATTTT
clone size: .; D gene: TRBD1; J gene: TRBJ1-5; V gene: TRBV19; CDR3 protein: CASSLDRGGRGPQHF; CDR3 DNA: TGTGCCAGTAGTCTAGACAGGGGCGGACGAGGGCCCCAGCATTTT
clone size: .; D gene: TRBD2; J gene: TRBJ2-1; V gene: TRBV25-1; CDR3 protein: CASASSGGASYNEQFF; CDR3 DNA: TGTGCCAGCGCCTCCTCGGGAGGGGCTTCCTACAATGAGCAGTTCTTC
clone size: .; D gene: TRBD1; J gene: TRBJ2-1; V gene: TRBV5-4; CDR3 protein: CASSIRGTGAYNEQFF; CDR3 DNA: TGTGCCAGCAGCATCAGGGGGACAGGAGCCTACAATGAGCAGTTCTTC
clone size: few; D gene: .; J gene: TRBJ1-1; V gene: TRBV27; CDR3 protein: CASRVTRGWSEAFF; CDR3 DNA: TGTGCCAGCAGGGTGACAAGGGGTTGGTCTGAAGCTTTCTTT
clone size: .; D gene: TRBD1; J gene: TRBJ1-2; V gene: TRBV28; CDR3 protein: CASSSPGQGGYTF; CDR3 DNA: TGTGCCAGCAGTTCCCCGGGACAGGGGGGCTACACCTTC
clone size: .; D gene: .; J gene: TRBJ1-1; V gene: TRBV6-5; CDR3 protein: CASRDRKKNTEAFF; CDR3 DNA: TGTGCCAGCAGGGACAGAAAAAAGAACACTGAAGCTTTCTTT
clone size: .; D gene: TRBD2; J gene: TRBJ2-5; V gene: TRBV5-6; CDR3 protein: CASSFGTSGYGDRGAQYF; CDR3 DNA: TGTGCCAGCAGCTTTGGGACTAGCGGCTATGGGGACCGGGGGGCCCAGTACTTC
clone size: .; D gene: .; J gene: TRBJ1-1; V gene: TRBV19; CDR3 protein: CASSDHMNTEAFF; CDR3 DNA: TGTGCCAGTTCAGACCACATGAACACTGAAGCTTTCTTT
clone size: .; D gene: .; J gene: TRBJ2-7; V gene: TRBV7-2; CDR3 protein: CASSSYRGGTYEQYF; CDR3 DNA: TGTGCCAGCAGCTCTTACAGGGGAGGGACCTACGAGCAGTACTTC
clone size: .; D gene: TRBD2; J gene: TRBJ2-1; V gene: TRBV27; CDR3 protein: CASRLQREVNEQFF; CDR3 DNA: TGTGCCAGCCGCCTTCAGCGGGAGGTCAATGAGCAGTTCTTC
clone size: .; D gene: .; J gene: TRBJ1-3; V gene: TRBV27; CDR3 protein: CASKRGGSGNTIYF; CDR3 DNA: TGTGCCAGCAAACGGGGCGGTTCTGGAAACACCATATATTTT
clone size: .; D gene: .; J gene: TRBJ2-5; V gene: TRBV4-1; CDR3 protein: CASSQGSGLKETQYF; CDR3 DNA: TGCGCCAGCAGCCAAGGAAGCGGACTTAAGGAGACCCAGTACTTC
clone size: .; D gene: TRBD1; J gene: TRBJ2-5; V gene: TRBV2; CDR3 protein: CASSDIQGARETQYF; CDR3 DNA: TGTGCCAGCAGTGACATTCAGGGGGCTCGAGAGACCCAGTACTTC
clone size: .; D gene: .; J gene: TRBJ2-7; V gene: TRBV19; CDR3 protein: CASSMFGGSSYEQYF; CDR3 DNA: TGTGCCAGTAGTATGTTTGGGGGGAGCTCCTACGAGCAGTACTTC
clone size: .; D gene: .; J gene: TRBJ2-5; V gene: TRBV4-3; CDR3 protein: CASSQDLGGTQYF; CDR3 DNA: TGCGCCAGCAGCCAAGATTTAGGGGGGACCCAGTACTTC
clone size: .; D gene: .; J gene: TRBJ2-7; V gene: TRBV5-6; CDR3 protein: CASSRTPSEQYF; CDR3 DNA: TGTGCCAGCAGTCGGACCCCCTCCGAGCAGTACTTC
clone size: .; D gene: .; J gene: TRBJ2-6; V gene: TRBV2; CDR3 protein: CASADSGANVLTF; CDR3 DNA: TGTGCCAGCGCCGACTCTGGGGCCAACGTCCTGACTTTC
clone size: .; D gene: TRBD1; J gene: TRBJ2-1; V gene: TRBV5-1; CDR3 protein: CASSSTTGVLYNEQFF; CDR3 DNA: TGCGCCAGCAGCTCTACGACAGGGGTCCTATACAATGAGCAGTTCTTC
clone size: few; D gene: TRBD1; J gene: TRBJ1-1; V gene: TRBV9; CDR3 protein: CASSPPGGRDTEAFF; CDR3 DNA: TGTGCCAGCAGCCCTCCAGGGGGCAGGGACACTGAAGCTTTCTTT
clone size: .; D gene: TRBD1; J gene: TRBJ1-1; V gene: TRBV28; CDR3 protein: CASRQTGGTEAFF; CDR3 DNA: TGTGCCAGCAGACAAACAGGGGGCACTGAAGCTTTCTTT
clone size: once; D gene: TRBD1; J gene: TRBJ2-7; V gene: TRBV2; CDR3 protein: CASRGDRVNEQYF; CDR3 DNA: TGTGCCAGCAGGGGGGACAGGGTTAACGAGCAGTACTTC
clone size: .; D gene: TRBD1; J gene: TRBJ2-6; V gene: TRBV5-6; CDR3 protein: CASSSTGQVAGANVLTF; CDR3 DNA: TGTGCCAGCAGCTCGACGGGACAGGTGGCTGGGGCCAACGTCCTGACTTTC
clone size: .; D gene: .; J gene: TRBJ2-7; V gene: TRBV6-1; CDR3 protein: CASSPLLPVGGEQYF; CDR3 DNA: TGTGCCAGCAGTCCCCTTCTCCCGGTCGGGGGCGAGCAGTACTTC
clone size: .; D gene: .; J gene: TRBJ2-6; V gene: TRBV6-4; CDR3 protein: CASSKNSGANVLTF; CDR3 DNA: TGTGCCAGCAGTAAAAACTCTGGGGCCAACGTCCTGACTTTC
clone size: .; D gene: TRBD2; J gene: TRBJ2-1; V gene: TRBV7-9; CDR3 protein: CASSNLGGRALQEQFF; CDR3 DNA: TGTGCCAGCAGCAACTTGGGCGGGAGGGCCCTTCAGGAGCAGTTCTTC
clone size: once; D gene: .; J gene: TRBJ2-4; V gene: TRBV25-1; CDR3 protein: CASSEFGRSDIQYF; CDR3 DNA: TGTGCCAGCAGTGAATTCGGCCGATCGGACATTCAGTACTTC
clone size: .; D gene: .; J gene: TRBJ2-7; V gene: TRBV19; CDR3 protein: CASSNTSPHEQYF; CDR3 DNA: TGTGCCAGTAGTAATACTTCCCCCCACGAGCAGTACTTC
clone size: .; D gene: .; J gene: TRBJ2-5; V gene: TRBV29-1; CDR3 protein: CSVGQGGVETQYF; CDR3 DNA: TGCAGCGTTGGGCAGGGGGGTGTAGAGACCCAGTACTTC
clone size: .; D gene: TRBD1; J gene: TRBJ1-2; V gene: TRBV10-1; CDR3 protein: CASGFDRVYGYTF; CDR3 DNA: TGCGCCAGCGGGTTCGACAGGGTCTATGGCTACACCTTC
clone size: .; D gene: .; J gene: TRBJ2-7; V gene: TRBV19; CDR3 protein: CASSMERAGVEQYF; CDR3 DNA: TGTGCCAGTAGTATGGAGAGGGCCGGGGTCGAGCAGTACTTC
clone size: .; D gene: .; J gene: TRBJ2-5; V gene: TRBV5-1; CDR3 protein: CASSNDRRETQYF; CDR3 DNA: TGCGCCAGCAGCAATGACAGGCGAGAGACCCAGTACTTC
clone size: .; D gene: TRBD2; J gene: TRBJ2-7; V gene: TRBV10-3; CDR3 protein: CAISGFQAGGPGEQYF; CDR3 DNA: TGTGCCATCAGTGGGTTCCAAGCGGGAGGGCCGGGAGAGCAGTACTTC
clone size: .; D gene: .; J gene: TRBJ2-1; V gene: TRBV28; CDR3 protein: CASSLGGRTNEQFF; CDR3 DNA: TGTGCCAGCAGTTTAGGGGGGAGAACCAATGAGCAGTTCTTC